The entry below describes one TCR beta chain. These data are taken from a study of Ad26.COV2.S vaccination and SARS-CoV-2 variants. Study background: The authors gave Ad26.COV2.S intramuscularly, either once or twice 56 days apart.

Treatment of the sample: around 19 received Ad26.COV2.S at low or high dose, single or two shots; 5 received placebo; per-sample allocation not given. Vaccine and placebo recipients were sampled on day 63 after the first injection. TCRdb's table, derived via immunoSEQ multiplex PCR, lists solely in-frame clones and lacks some. The profile shows about 480,000 clones, around 88% of them singletons. This TCR came from a person aged 18-65 years who received the Ad26.COV2.S COVID-19 vaccine or a placebo. The specimen was peripheral blood, collected in a trial of Ad26.COV2.S vaccine versus placebo.

The CDR3 spells CASSEEGGWPNEQFF. CDR3 DNA sequence: TGTGCCAGCAGTGAGGAGGGAGGGTGGCCCAATGAGCAGTTCTTC. The chain carries TRBV6-4 and TRBJ2-1; the match to TRBD2 covers 7 bases. The CDR3 consists of 15 residues. V shed 3 bases, J shed 6 bases, and the junction held 8 bases outside the gene matches. Germline V gene data show CDR1 as MRHNA and CDR2 as SNTAGT.